This T cell receptor beta chain stems from a study of blood T cell repertoires in COVID-19. Study background: Italy, Spain and the United States were the sources of the convalescent and acute COVID-19 samples.

Participant age was roughly 18 to 90 years, and participants resided in roughly 24 US areas. V gave up 5 bases and J gave up 2 bases, with 10 bases separating them. Germline CDR1 reads MNHEY; CDR2 reads SMNVEV (reference sequence). The CDR3 sequence is 14 residues long. Profiling relied on immunoSEQ multiplex PCR, and the TCRdb table lists in-frame clones only, not all of them. The top ten hold 5.5% to 7% of the sample, which has about 300,000 clones, 87% seen once. The sequencing sample was made of PBMCs or T cells enriched from blood (not recorded which). The V gene is TRBV27, the J gene TRBJ1-5; D might be TRBD1 (5 bases). The receptor was isolated from a woman in her twenties or thirties who had recovered from COVID-19. CDR3 nucleotide sequence: TGTGCCAGCAGTACAACAGGCGGCAATCAGCCCCAGCATTTT. Translating it yields CASSTTGGNQPQHF.